This T cell receptor beta chain is drawn from a study of shared clonotypes between healthy human individuals. The overall study: Three men and a couple of women, aged 18 to 49, were donors. Study-wide results and limits: Only a few donors were included, so the genetic and exposure-history diversity represented was limited.

A word on this clone: No antigen is known for it.

In the naive CD8 group, cells lacked CD45RO and were positively selected for CCR7, so terminally differentiated effector memory CD45RA+ cells were left out. The CDR3 runs 17 residues. V shed 3 bases, J shed 5 bases, and the junction held 13 bases outside the gene matches. Per germline, CDR1 SGHTA and CDR2 FQGNSA. For each subset, genomic DNA was distributed in equal portions over several immunoSEQ plates. TCRdb keeps only in-frame clones here, not all; method: immunoSEQ multiplex PCR. The data hold under 2,000,000 clones, with around 96% observed a single time. This chain uses TRBV7-2 with TRBJ1-1; 9 bases are a match to TRBD1. This sequence was found in a man aged 18-30 years in good health. The sample taken for sequencing was naive CD8+ T cells sorted from blood. Here the CDR3 reads CASSFFFGDRVWTEAFF. For the CDR3, the DNA is TGTGCCAGCAGCTTCTTCTTCGGGGACAGGGTATGGACTGAAGCTTTCTTT.